Included here is one T cell receptor (beta chain) sequence, with context. As yet, its antigen is unknown. Cells were CD45RO-negative CD62L-positive naive CD4 T cells sorted from PBMCs. This record belongs to a study of human versus mouse CDR3 diversity and MHC coevolution. Study at large: Reportedly, immunoSEQ detects one in 200,000 T cells with minimized PCR bias.

The CDR3 extends over 13 amino acids. V lost 4 bases to trimming and J lost 8 bases, with 12 bases between them. Germline-derived CDR1 and CDR2 are SGHKS and YYEKEE (reference sequence). Overall study results and limits: Human T cells underwent selection on roughly 6 different MHC II alleles. The lowest clonal inequality scores came from most of the three human donors.

The method was immunoSEQ multiplex PCR; TCRdb's version includes in-frame clones alone and lacks a portion of them. In the table there are tens of thousands of clones, about 94% of which are singletons. Sequencing used naive CD4+ T cells from blood. Subset indicated: CD45RO-negative CD62L-positive naive CD4 T cells. The chain employs TRBV5-5 and TRBJ1-4; D possibly corresponds to TRBD1 (5 bases). The TCR comes from a person aged 25-75 years in good health. CDR3: CASSVWGREKLFF. CDR3 coding DNA: TGTGCCAGCAGCGTCTGGGGCAGAGAAAAACTGTTTTTT.